A single TCR beta chain is shown here with its context. The data derive from a study of blood T cells in healthy people across ages. This CDR3 region has 12 residues. The V gene's germline CDR1 is KGHDR and CDR2 SFDVKD. V was cut by 4 bases and J by 13 bases, with 12 bases left in between. With a J-beta primer mix and a sample-barcoded 5' primer, a second PCR ran about 7 to 12 cycles. TCRdb re-called the 5' RACE reads through MiXCR, storing one row per CDR3 protein. The profile shows roughly 680,000 distinct CDR3 sequences, around 50% of them singletons. The receptor was isolated from a woman older than 75 in good health. V usage is TRBV24-1 and J usage is TRBJ1-4; a weak D match, TRBD1 (6 bases). The sample was blood. CDR3 sequence reads: CATSDSTGRLFF. In DNA, the CDR3 is TGTGCCACCAGTGACTCTACAGGGCGACTGTTTTTT.